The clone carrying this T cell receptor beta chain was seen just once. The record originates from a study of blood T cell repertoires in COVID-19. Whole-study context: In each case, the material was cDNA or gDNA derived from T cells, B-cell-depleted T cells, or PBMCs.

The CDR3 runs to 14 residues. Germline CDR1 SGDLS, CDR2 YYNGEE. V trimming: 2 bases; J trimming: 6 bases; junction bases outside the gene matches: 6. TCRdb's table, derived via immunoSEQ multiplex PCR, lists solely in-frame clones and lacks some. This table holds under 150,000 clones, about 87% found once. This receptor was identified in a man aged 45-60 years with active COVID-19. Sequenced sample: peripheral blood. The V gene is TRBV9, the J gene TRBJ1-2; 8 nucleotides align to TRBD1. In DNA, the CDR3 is TGTGCCAGCAGCGTGAGGGACAGGCCCCATGGCTACACCTTC. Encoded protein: CASSVRDRPHGYTF.